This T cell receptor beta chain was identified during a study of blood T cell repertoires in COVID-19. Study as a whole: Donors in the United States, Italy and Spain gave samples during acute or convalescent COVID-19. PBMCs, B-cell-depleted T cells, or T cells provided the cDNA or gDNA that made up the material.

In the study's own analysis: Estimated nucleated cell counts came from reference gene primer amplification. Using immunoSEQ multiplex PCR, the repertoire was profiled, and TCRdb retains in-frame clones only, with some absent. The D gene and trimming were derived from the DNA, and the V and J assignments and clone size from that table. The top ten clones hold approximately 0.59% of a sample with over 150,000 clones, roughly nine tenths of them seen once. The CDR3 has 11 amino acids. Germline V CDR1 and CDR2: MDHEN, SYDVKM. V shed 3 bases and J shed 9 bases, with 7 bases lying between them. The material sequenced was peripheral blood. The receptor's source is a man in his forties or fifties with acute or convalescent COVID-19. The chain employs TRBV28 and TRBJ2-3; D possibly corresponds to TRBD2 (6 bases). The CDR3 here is CASSLGLTQYF. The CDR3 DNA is TGTGCCAGCAGTTTGGGACTGACGCAGTATTTT.